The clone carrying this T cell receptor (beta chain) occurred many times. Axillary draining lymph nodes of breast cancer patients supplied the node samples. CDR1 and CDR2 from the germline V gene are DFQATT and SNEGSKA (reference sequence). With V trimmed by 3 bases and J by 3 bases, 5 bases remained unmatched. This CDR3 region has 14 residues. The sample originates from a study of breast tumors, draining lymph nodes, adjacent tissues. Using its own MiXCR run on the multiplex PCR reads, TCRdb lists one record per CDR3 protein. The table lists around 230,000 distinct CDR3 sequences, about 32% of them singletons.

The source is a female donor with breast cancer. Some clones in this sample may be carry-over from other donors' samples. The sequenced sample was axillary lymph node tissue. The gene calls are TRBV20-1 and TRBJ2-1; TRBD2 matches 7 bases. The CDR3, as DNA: TGCAGTGCTAGTCTAGCGGAGATCTACAATGAGCAGTTCTTC. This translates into CSASLAEIYNEQFF.